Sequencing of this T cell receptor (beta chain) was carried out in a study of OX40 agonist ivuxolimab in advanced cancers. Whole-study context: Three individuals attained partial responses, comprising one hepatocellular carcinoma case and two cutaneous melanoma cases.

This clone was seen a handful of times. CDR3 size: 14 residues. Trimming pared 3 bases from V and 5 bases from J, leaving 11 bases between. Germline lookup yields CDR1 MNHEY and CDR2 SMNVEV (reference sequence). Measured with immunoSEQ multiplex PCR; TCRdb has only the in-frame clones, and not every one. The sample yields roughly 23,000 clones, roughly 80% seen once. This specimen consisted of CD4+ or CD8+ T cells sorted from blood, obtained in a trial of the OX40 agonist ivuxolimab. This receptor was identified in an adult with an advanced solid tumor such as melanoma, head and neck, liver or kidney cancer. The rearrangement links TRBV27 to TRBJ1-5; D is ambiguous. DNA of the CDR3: TGTGCCAGCAGTTTTTCGGGGTTCTATCAGCCCCAGCATTTT. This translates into CASSFSGFYQPQHF.